This TCR delta chain was profiled in a study of γδ T cells in repeated Plasmodium falciparum infection. This CDR3 region has 15 residues. Germline CDR1 reads TSWWSYY; CDR2 reads QGS. V was clipped by 3 bases and J by 4 bases; unmatched bases: 8. Gammadelta T cells were flow-sorted from PBMC into Vgamma9/Vdelta2+ and Vdelta2-negative populations for bulk analysis. This clone has a handful of counts. TCRdb assigns this DNA the protein of a much larger clone, which departs from its translation at residue 6; this likely reflects a read error, and the protein shown comes from translating the DNA. TCRdb fed the multiplex PCR reads into CATT to redo clone calling. The sample gives 75,000 to 95,000 delta-chain clones, approximately 0.92% of which show up once; approximately 10% is in the top ten.

This clonotype was sampled from a pool of human donors (malaria-infected and uninfected, not separated). The chain is built from TRDV1 and TRDJ1, with 7 bases identical to TRDD2. The J gene, absent from TCRdb, was called here by matching the DNA to germline. The material sequenced was gamma-delta T cells from blood. The DNA for the CDR3 is TGTGCTCTTGGGGAGGCCTTCCTCGATGACGATAAACTCATCTTT. Translating it yields CALGEAFLDDDKLIF.